The T cell receptor beta chain described here comes from a study of neoadjuvant nivolumab and ipilimumab in lung cancer. The germline V gene encodes CDR1 LGHNA and CDR2 YNFKEQ. CDR3 length: 17 residues. V dropped 1 base and J dropped 2 bases, with 15 bases sitting between them. Profiling relied on immunoSEQ multiplex PCR, and the TCRdb table lists in-frame clones only, not all of them. The sample has about 38,000 clones, approximately 89% seen once. A word on this clone: The antigen remains undetermined.

General study points: Compared with tumor-adjacent uninvolved lung, resected tumors showed greater richness and clonality. TCR sequencing covered a small number of samples. TCR clonality did not significantly correlate with pathologic tumor regression. Pretherapy blood TCR richness correlated positively with resected tumor richness.

This receptor was taken from an adult with non-small cell lung cancer. The source material was peripheral blood, sampled before neoadjuvant nivolumab, alone or with ipilimumab. The chain combines TRBV4-2 with TRBJ2-1; D assignment may be TRBD1 or TRBD2 (6 bases each). The CDR3 loop is CASSQGGARLPYNEQFF. The CDR3 region has the DNA TGTGCCAGCAGCCAAGGGGGGGCACGCCTCCCCTACAATGAGCAGTTCTTC.